What follows describes a single T cell receptor (beta chain). Sorted populations all exceeded 98% purity. This specimen belongs to a study of beta chain features in type 1 diabetes. The CDR3 is made up of 12 amino acids. CDR1 is SEHNR and CDR2 is FQNEAQ in the germline V gene (reference sequence). V lost 4 bases and J 11 bases, leaving 14 bases between the germline ends. Expressed TCRB transcripts were sequenced because the entire RNA isolate underwent reverse transcription. Generated by immunoSEQ multiplex PCR, the TCRdb table keeps only in-frame clones and is missing some. Counted here are over 700,000 clones, roughly 17% occurring once; the ten biggest clones make up 0.02% to 0.025%.

This receptor was identified in a woman between 18 and 29 years old in good health. The chain employs TRBV7-9 and TRBJ1-1; D unclear. Source material: naive CD4+ T cells from blood. CDR3 amino acids: CASSSPGGLAFF. CDR3 nucleotide sequence: TGTGCCAGCAGCTCACCGGGTGGGCTGGCTTTCTTT.